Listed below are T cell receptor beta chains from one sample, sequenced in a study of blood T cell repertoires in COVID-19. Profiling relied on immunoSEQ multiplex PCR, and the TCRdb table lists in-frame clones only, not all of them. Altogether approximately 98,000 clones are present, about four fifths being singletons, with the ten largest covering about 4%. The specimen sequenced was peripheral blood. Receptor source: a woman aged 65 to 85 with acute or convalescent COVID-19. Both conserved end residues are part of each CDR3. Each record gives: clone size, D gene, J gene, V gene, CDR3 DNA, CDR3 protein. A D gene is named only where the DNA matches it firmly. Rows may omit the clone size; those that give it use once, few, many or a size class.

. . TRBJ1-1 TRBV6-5 TGTGCCAGCATCCGAACCCGGGCTGAAGCTTTCTTT CASIRTRAEAFF
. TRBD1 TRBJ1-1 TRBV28 TGTGCCAGCACGCTCAGGGGGTATATGAACACTGAAGCTTTCTTT CASTLRGYMNTEAFF
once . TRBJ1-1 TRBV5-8 TGTGCCAGCAGCTTTCATCGGGGGGCGGTCACTGAAGCTTTCTTT CASSFHRGAVTEAFF
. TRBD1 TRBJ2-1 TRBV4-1 TGCGCCAGCACGGGTTCCGGGACAGGGGTCTACAATGAGCAGTTCTTC CASTGSGTGVYNEQFF
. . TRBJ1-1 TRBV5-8 TGTGCCAGCAGCTTCCTGTGGAGGGTGGAAGCCAACACTGAAGCTTTCTTT CASSFLWRVEANTEAFF
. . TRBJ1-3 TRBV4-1 TGCGCCAGCAGCCAAGAGGGGTCACAGGTATCCGGAAACACCATATATTTT CASSQEGSQVSGNTIYF
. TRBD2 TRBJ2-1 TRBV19 TGTGCCAGTAGTATAGTTAGCGGGGGAGCGGGAAATGAGCAGTTCTTC CASSIVSGGAGNEQFF
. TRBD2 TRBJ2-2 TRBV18 TGTGCCAGCTCACCCGCCCTAGCGGGAGCTGGAGGCGGGGAGCTGTTTTTT CASSPALAGAGGGELFF
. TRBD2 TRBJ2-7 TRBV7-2 TGTGCCAGCAGTCCCCAAGTAGCGGGCGAGCAGTACTTC CASSPQVAGEQYF
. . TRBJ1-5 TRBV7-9 TGTGCCAGCAGCTTAACCAGCGGTAGCAATCAGCCCCAGCATTTT CASSLTSGSNQPQHF
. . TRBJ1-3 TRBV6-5 TGTGCCAGCAGTTTCTCCCTCGCGAGCTCTGGAAACACCATATATTTT CASSFSLASSGNTIYF
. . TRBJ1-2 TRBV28 TGTGCCACCTGGGGAGGGGGTGGCTACACCTTC CATWGGGGYTF
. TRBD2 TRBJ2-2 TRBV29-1 TGCAGCGTTGAGGATTTTCTAGCGGGAGGCCCGAACACCGGGGAGCTGTTTTTT CSVEDFLAGGPNTGELFF
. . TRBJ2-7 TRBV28 TGTGCCAGCAGTTTTAGAGGGCCAGGGGACGAGCAGTACTTC CASSFRGPGDEQYF
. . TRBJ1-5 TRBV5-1 TGCGCCAGCAGAATGGGGGGTGTAGACGGTCAGCCCCAGCATTTT CASRMGGVDGQPQHF
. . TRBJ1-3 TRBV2 TGTGCCAGCAGTGGACAACAGGGCTCTGGAAACACCATATATTTT CASSGQQGSGNTIYF
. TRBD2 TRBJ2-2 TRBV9 TGTGCCAGCAGCGTAGTAGGTAGCGGGGTCACCGGGGAGCTGTTTTTT CASSVVGSGVTGELFF
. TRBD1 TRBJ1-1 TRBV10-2 TGCGCCAGCAGGGGACAGGGTATTATGAACACTGAAGCTTTCTTT CASRGQGIMNTEAFF
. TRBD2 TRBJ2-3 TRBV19 TGTGCCAGTAGCCTCCGCCCCGGACTAGCGGGAAGGACAGATACGCAGTATTTT CASSLRPGLAGRTDTQYF
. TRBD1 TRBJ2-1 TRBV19 TGTGCCAGTAGTACCCGGGACAGGGAAGGGAAGTTCTTC CASSTRDREGKFF
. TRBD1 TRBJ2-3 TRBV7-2 TGTGCCAGCAGCTTAAGGGGATGGACAGGGGGAACAGATACGCAGTATTTT CASSLRGWTGGTDTQYF
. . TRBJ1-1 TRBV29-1 TGCAGCGTGGCGACAGCCTTCGAAGCTTTCTTT CSVATAFEAFF
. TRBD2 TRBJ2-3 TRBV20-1 TGCAGTGCCAGTTGGACTAGCGACTCAGATACGCAGTATTTT CSASWTSDSDTQYF
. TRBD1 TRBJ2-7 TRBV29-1 TGCAGCGCTGGGGACAGAACCTACGAGCAGTACTTC CSAGDRTYEQYF
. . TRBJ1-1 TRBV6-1 TGTGCCAGCAGTGAACAACCAGTGAACACTGAAGCTTTCTTT CASSEQPVNTEAFF
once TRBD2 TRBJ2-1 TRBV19 TGTGCCAGTAGTAAGGTTAGCGGGCGCTACAATGAGCAGTTCTTC CASSKVSGRYNEQFF